This is a list of T cell receptor beta chains from one sample in a study of T cell responses to AZD1222 COVID-19 vaccine. The assay was immunoSEQ multiplex PCR, and TCRdb's table has in-frame clones only and misses some. The data contain some 130,000 clones, roughly 88% of them singletons. The material sequenced was peripheral blood, taken 28 days after the second AZD1222 dose. The receptor source for this set is an adult who received the AZD1222 COVID-19 vaccine. CDR3s leave out the opening cysteine and the closing phenylalanine or tryptophan.

CDR3 protein	V gene	J gene
ASSIRASGSDTQY	TRBV19	TRBJ2-3
ASSFNEHTDTQY	TRBV7-9	TRBJ2-3
ASSLVGGQRSPLH	TRBV7-9	TRBJ1-6
SVVSLAGYNEQF	TRBV29-1	TRBJ2-1
ASSLEFGGGTEAF	TRBV7-8	TRBJ1-1
ASSERQLSTDTQY	TRBV25-1	TRBJ2-3
ASSYPGRGYT	TRBV27	TRBJ1-2
ASSSGLAGAGYNEQF	TRBV7-3	TRBJ2-1
ASTYEGYEAF	TRBV6-1	TRBJ1-1
ASRATGDVGQPQH	TRBV6-6	TRBJ1-5
ATSRTSGNALNTGELF	TRBV15	TRBJ2-2
ASSAMTVNYGYT	TRBV2	TRBJ1-2
ASSLGLHSYEQY	TRBV11-2	TRBJ2-7
ASSVTDTQY	TRBV5-6	TRBJ2-3
ASSLSTGSNTGELF	TRBV5-1	TRBJ2-2
ASSYSFQNTEAF	TRBV6-5	TRBJ1-1
ASSSWAGETQY	TRBV5-6	TRBJ2-5
ASRSGTGVGNTIY	TRBV3-1/TRBV3-2	TRBJ1-3
ASSSGRGAYGYT	TRBV5-4	TRBJ1-2
ASSPGTSGIYSYEQY	TRBV18	TRBJ2-7
ATSDFRGDSYNEQF	TRBV24-1	TRBJ2-1
ASSLETSITEAF	TRBV7-8	TRBJ1-1
ASSPGSPASGNTIY	TRBV18	TRBJ1-3
ASSQEGGYT	TRBV3-1/TRBV3-2	TRBJ1-2
ASSTGLEAF	TRBV27	TRBJ1-1
ASLGPQGVNTGELF	TRBV7-6	TRBJ2-2
ASSQEWGNTEAF	TRBV3-1/TRBV3-2	TRBJ1-1
ATSFFESATNEKLF	TRBV15	TRBJ1-4
ASSLDRGRPEAF	TRBV6-5	TRBJ1-1